A selection of T cell receptor beta chains follows, all from one sample in a study of blood T cell repertoires in COVID-19. Some clones are missing from TCRdb's copy, which holds only in-frame ones; the method was immunoSEQ multiplex PCR. Among 390,000 or so clones listed, roughly 86% were seen once. Sequenced: peripheral blood. The receptors here all came from a woman under 40 with COVID-19, enrolled during active disease. The CDR3 runs from the conserved cysteine through the conserved F or W. D genes are given only for firm matches. Not every row has a clone size; where given, it reads once, few, many or a size class.

clone_size j_call v_call d_call cdr3_nt cdr3_aa
- TRBJ1-5 TRBV9 - TGTGCCAGCAGCGAAGGACAGACCAATCAGCCCCAGCATTTT CASSEGQTNQPQHF
- TRBJ1-4 TRBV18 TRBD1 TGTGCCAGCTCACCACAGCGGTACGGGACAGGGAATGAAAAACTGTTTTTT CASSPQRYGTGNEKLFF
once TRBJ2-2 TRBV6-5 - TGTGCCAGCAGCCGGTGGGACACGAACACCGGGGAGCTGTTTTTT CASSRWDTNTGELFF
- TRBJ2-7 TRBV11-1 - TGTGCCAGCAGCTCGGCCAGGGCAGGGAAAACCTACGAGCAGTACTTC CASSSARAGKTYEQYF
- TRBJ2-7 TRBV6-4 - TGTGCCAGCAGTGCGGAGGGACAGAGCTCCTACGAGCAGTACTTC CASSAEGQSSYEQYF
- TRBJ2-6 TRBV3-1/TRBV3-2 - TGTGCCAGCAGCCACCTTGGACAGCCTTTCTCTGGGGCCAACGTCCTGACTTTC CASSHLGQPFSGANVLTF
- TRBJ2-5 TRBV6-6 TRBD1 TGTGCCAGCAGTCTAGGCCCAGGGACAGGGGGCCTGGAGACCCAGTACTTC CASSLGPGTGGLETQYF
- TRBJ2-6 TRBV30 - TGTGCCTGGAGTGTACGGAGGGTGAGTGGGGCCAACGTCCTGACTTTC CAWSVRRVSGANVLTF
- TRBJ1-1 TRBV15 - TGTGCCACCAGCAGAGATCTCTTAGGGGCTGCTGAAGCTTTCTTT CATSRDLLGAAEAFF
- TRBJ2-7 TRBV12-3/TRBV12-4 TRBD1 TGTGCCAGCAGGCCCCGGGACAGGGACGAGCAGTACTTC CASRPRDRDEQYF
- TRBJ2-7 TRBV7-2 TRBD2 TGTGCCAGCAGTCGCGACGCTACGGTCGGGGACTACTACGAGCAGTACTTC CASSRDATVGDYYEQYF
- TRBJ2-5 TRBV14 TRBD1 TGTGCCAGCAGCCACGGGGGACAGGGGGCCTTTGAGACCCAGTACTTC CASSHGGQGAFETQYF
- TRBJ2-7 TRBV28 TRBD2 TGTGCCAGCAGGGGGACTAGCGGGAGAGGGTCGCAGTACTTC CASRGTSGRGSQYF
- TRBJ1-5 TRBV27 TRBD1 TGTGCCAGCAGTTTAATGGGACAGGGGTACAATCAGCCCCAGCATTTT CASSLMGQGYNQPQHF
- TRBJ1-1 TRBV6-8 - TGTGCCAGCAGTTATCGTCTGAACACTGAAGCTTTCTTT CASSYRLNTEAFF
- TRBJ1-4 TRBV6-5 - TGTGCCAGCAGTCCTAATTCCTTTCAACTGTTTTTT CASSPNSFQLFF
once TRBJ2-7 TRBV10-3 TRBD1 TGTGCCATCATGGGACAGGGGGCTTCCTACGAGCAGTACTTC CAIMGQGASYEQYF
- TRBJ2-1 TRBV7-2 - TGTGCCAGCAGCTCGTCAGATTACAATGAGCAGTTCTTC CASSSSDYNEQFF
- TRBJ2-1 TRBV27 TRBD2 TGTGCCAGCAGTTTTAGCGGGAGCTCCTACAATGAGCAGTTCTTC CASSFSGSSYNEQFF
- TRBJ1-1 TRBV19 - TGTGCCAGTAGTATCGGGGTTTACACTGAAGCTTTCTTT CASSIGVYTEAFF
- TRBJ1-4 TRBV5-1 - TGCGCCAGCAGCTTGGGAACAGGGACTAACGAAAAACTGTTTTTT CASSLGTGTNEKLFF
- TRBJ2-5 TRBV23-1 - TGCGCCAGCAGTCCCCTCTTGCGAGCCGGGGAGACCCAGTACTTC CASSPLLRAGETQYF
- TRBJ2-7 TRBV30 TRBD2 TGTGCCTGGTCGCGGGGGTACTACGAGCAGTACTTC CAWSRGYYEQYF
- TRBJ1-1 TRBV20-1 - TGCAGTGCGAGGAACACTGAAGCTTTCTTT CSARNTEAFF
- TRBJ2-5 TRBV30 - TGTGCCTGGAGTGTGGGGGGAGGAGAGACCCAGTACTTC CAWSVGGGETQYF
few TRBJ2-1 TRBV5-4 TRBD1 TGTGCCAGCAGCTTGGGTCCAGGGGGTAACAATGAGCAGTTCTTC CASSLGPGGNNEQFF
once TRBJ2-5 TRBV3-1/TRBV3-2 - TGTGCCAGCAGCCAAGACGGAGCGAGCGACGAGGGAACCCAAGAGACCCAGTACTTC CASSQDGASDEGTQETQYF
- TRBJ2-7 TRBV6-5 - TGTGCCAGCAGTCCGATGGCAGGTACCTACGAGCAGTACTTC CASSPMAGTYEQYF
once TRBJ2-1 TRBV7-6 TRBD2 TGTGCCAGCAGACGAACGGCCGGGAGGATGGATAATGAGCAGTTCTTC CASRRTAGRMDNEQFF
- TRBJ2-7 TRBV28 - TGTGCCAGCAGGGTCCAGGAACCACCCTACGAGCAGTACTTC CASRVQEPPYEQYF
few TRBJ2-7 TRBV27 TRBD2 TGTGCCAGCAGTCGGACTAGCGGGAGTACCGAGCAGTACTTC CASSRTSGSTEQYF
once TRBJ1-4 TRBV5-1 - TGCGCCAGCAGCTTGGTGGGGGCGCCGGCTAATGAAAAACTGTTTTTT CASSLVGAPANEKLFF
- TRBJ2-5 TRBV29-1 TRBD2 TGCAGCGTTACGGGACTAGCGGGAGGGCGGGGGCAAGAGACCCAGTACTTC CSVTGLAGGRGQETQYF
- TRBJ2-7 TRBV21-1 - TGTGCCAGCTCAGCAGGCCACGAGCAGTACTTC CASSAGHEQYF
- TRBJ2-3 TRBV5-1 TRBD2 TGCGCCAGCAGGCGGCTAGCGGGAGACACAGATACGCAGTATTTT CASRRLAGDTDTQYF
- TRBJ2-2 TRBV6-4 - TGTGCCAGCAGTGATGCGGGTACCGGGGAGCTGTTTTTT CASSDAGTGELFF
- TRBJ2-3 TRBV19 - TGTGCCAGTAGTACAGACAGGACTACTAGCACAGATACGCAGTATTTT CASSTDRTTSTDTQYF
- TRBJ2-5 TRBV28 TRBD2 TGTGCCAGCAGTTTAGGGGGAGCGGGAGGCCCCCGGACCCAGTACTTC CASSLGGAGGPRTQYF
- TRBJ2-1 TRBV7-2 TRBD2 TGTGCCAGCAGCTTACTGCCGGGAGGAAACAATGAGCAGTTCTTC CASSLLPGGNNEQFF
- TRBJ2-3 TRBV29-1 TRBD1 TGCAGCGTTGAAACGGGACAGGGAACCCCAGATACGCAGTATTTT CSVETGQGTPDTQYF
- TRBJ2-1 TRBV6-4 - TGTGCCAGCAGTGACTCTAGCGGCCGCAATGAGCAGTTCTTC CASSDSSGRNEQFF
- TRBJ2-7 TRBV2 TRBD2 TGTGCCAGCACCCCGAGGCTTAGCGGGGCAGGAGGCGAGCAGTACTTC CASTPRLSGAGGEQYF
- TRBJ2-2 TRBV7-2 TRBD2 TGTGCCAGCAGCTTAGCTGTCTTGGGACTAGCGGACACCGGGGAGCTGTTTTTT CASSLAVLGLADTGELFF
once TRBJ2-3 TRBV12-3/TRBV12-4 TRBD2 TGTGCCAGCCGACTAGCGGCTGGTACGCAGTATTTT CASRLAAGTQYF
once TRBJ1-1 TRBV29-1 - TGCAGCGTTGGAAAGACAGGGAACACTGAAGCTTTCTTT CSVGKTGNTEAFF
once TRBJ2-2 TRBV10-3 - TGTGCCATCAGTGGGACTGAGAACGGGGTAAACACCGGGGAGCTGTTTTTT CAISGTENGVNTGELFF
- TRBJ2-7 TRBV4-2 TRBD2 TGTGCCAGCAGCCAAGGACTAGCGGGAGCTGGCAACGAGCAGTACTTC CASSQGLAGAGNEQYF
- TRBJ1-2 TRBV6-5 - TGTGCCAGCGGGGGGAGGACCTATGGCTACACCTTC CASGGRTYGYTF
- TRBJ2-7 TRBV7-2 TRBD2 TGTGCCAGCAGCTTAAGAGGCGGGGGGACCTACGAGCAGTACTTC CASSLRGGGTYEQYF
- TRBJ2-2 TRBV5-5 - TGTGCCGTGACAGGACTCACCGGGGAGCTGTTTTTT CAVTGLTGELFF
- TRBJ2-1 TRBV27 TRBD2 TGTGCCAGCAGTCCGACCGGACTAGCTGGGCAGTTCTTC CASSPTGLAGQFF
- TRBJ2-2 TRBV18 - TGTGCCAGCTCACCATTAGAGAACACCGGGGAGCTGTTTTTT CASSPLENTGELFF
- TRBJ2-7 TRBV11-3 - TGTGCCAGTACAGAGAGGGGGGGAGATTACGAGCAGTACTTC CASTERGGDYEQYF
few TRBJ2-7 TRBV5-4 - TGTGCCAGCAGCTTCCCTAGCAGCGACGAGCAGTACTTC CASSFPSSDEQYF
- TRBJ1-1 TRBV27 - TGTGCCAGCAGTTCGACCGGCTCGGGGGGTAACACTGAAGCTTTCTTT CASSSTGSGGNTEAFF